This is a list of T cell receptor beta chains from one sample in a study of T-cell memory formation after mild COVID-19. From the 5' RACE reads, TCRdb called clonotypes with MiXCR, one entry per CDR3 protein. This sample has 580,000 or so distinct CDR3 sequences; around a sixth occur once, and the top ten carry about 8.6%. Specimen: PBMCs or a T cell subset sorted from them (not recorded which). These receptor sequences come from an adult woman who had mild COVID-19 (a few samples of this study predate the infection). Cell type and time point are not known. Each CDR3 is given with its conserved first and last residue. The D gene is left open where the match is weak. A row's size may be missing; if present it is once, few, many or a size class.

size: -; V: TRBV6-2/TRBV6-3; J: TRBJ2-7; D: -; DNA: TGTGCCAGCAGTTACCTGTACGACGAGCAGTACTTC; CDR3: CASSYLYDEQYF
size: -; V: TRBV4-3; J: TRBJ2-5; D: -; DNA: TGCGCCAGCAGCCAAGGAGGGGGGCAACGGCAAGAGACCCAGTACTTC; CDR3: CASSQGGGQRQETQYF
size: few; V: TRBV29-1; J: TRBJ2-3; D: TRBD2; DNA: TGCAGCGTTAGGTTAGCGGGGCCCACAGATACGCAGTATTTT; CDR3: CSVRLAGPTDTQYF
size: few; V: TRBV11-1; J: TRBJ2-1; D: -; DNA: TGTGCCAGCAGCTTAAAGAGGACCTACAATGAGCAGTTCTTC; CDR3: CASSLKRTYNEQFF
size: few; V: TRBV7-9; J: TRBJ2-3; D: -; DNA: TGTGCCAGCAGCTTCCGGGATCCAGATACGCAGTATTTT; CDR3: CASSFRDPDTQYF
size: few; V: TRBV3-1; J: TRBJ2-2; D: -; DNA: TGTGCCAGCAGCCAAGATCTTGCTTCCACCGGGGAGCTGTTTTTT; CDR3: CASSQDLASTGELFF
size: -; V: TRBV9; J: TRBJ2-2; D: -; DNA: TGTGCCAGCACTCCCGGGAACACCGGGGAGCTGTTTTTT; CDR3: CASTPGNTGELFF
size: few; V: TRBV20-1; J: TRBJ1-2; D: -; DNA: TGCAGTGCTCCGGACCCGGGCTATGGCTACACCTTC; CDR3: CSAPDPGYGYTF
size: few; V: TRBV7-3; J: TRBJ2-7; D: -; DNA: TGTGCCAGCAGCTTGGGGCCTAGCGTAACCTACGAGCAGTACTTC; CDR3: CASSLGPSVTYEQYF
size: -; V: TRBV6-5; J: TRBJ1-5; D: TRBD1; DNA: TGTGCCAGCAGACCACAGGGGTTTGACCCTCAGCCCCAGCATTTT; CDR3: CASRPQGFDPQPQHF
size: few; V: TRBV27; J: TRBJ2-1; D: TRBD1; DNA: TGTGCCAGCAGTTTACGGTCGACAGGGGCAGACGAGCAGTTCTTC; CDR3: CASSLRSTGADEQFF
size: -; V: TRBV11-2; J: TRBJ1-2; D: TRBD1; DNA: TGTGCCAGCAGCTTAGGACAGGGCCGTGGCGGCTACACCTTC; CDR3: CASSLGQGRGGYTF
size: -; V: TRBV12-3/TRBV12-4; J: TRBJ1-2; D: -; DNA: TGTGCCAGCAGTCACCGCCCCGCGGCAGGGCGCTATGGCTACACCTTC; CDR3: CASSHRPAAGRYGYTF
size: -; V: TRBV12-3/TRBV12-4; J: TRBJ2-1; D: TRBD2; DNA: TGTGCCAGCAGTTTAGCCCGGGGGGGAGGGGTAGGATGGAATGAGCAGTTCTTC; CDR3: CASSLARGGGVGWNEQFF
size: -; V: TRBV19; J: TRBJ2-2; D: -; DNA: TGTGCCAGTAGTATAAGTCGGGCAGGGATTCCCGGGGAGCTGTTTTTT; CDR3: CASSISRAGIPGELFF
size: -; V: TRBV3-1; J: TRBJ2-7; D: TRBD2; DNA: TGTGCCAGCAGCCAAAGGCTAACGGGACTAGTGAGCGAGCAGTACTTC; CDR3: CASSQRLTGLVSEQYF
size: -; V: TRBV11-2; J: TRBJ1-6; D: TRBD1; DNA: TGTGCCAGCAGCTTACGGGGACAGCATCTCTATAATTCACCCCTCCACTTT; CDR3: CASSLRGQHLYNSPLHF
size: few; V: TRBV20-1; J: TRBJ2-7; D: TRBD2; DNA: TGCAGGGTAGCGGGGGGTTTTACTTCCTACGAGCAGTACTTC; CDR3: CRVAGGFTSYEQYF
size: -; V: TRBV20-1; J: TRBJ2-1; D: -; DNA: TGCAGTGCTAGTTGGGTAGCATCGAATGAGCAGTTCTTC; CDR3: CSASWVASNEQFF
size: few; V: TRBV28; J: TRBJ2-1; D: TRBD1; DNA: TGTGCCAGCAGTTCCGTCTCTAGGACAGGGGGCAGAAATGAGCAGTTCTTC; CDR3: CASSSVSRTGGRNEQFF
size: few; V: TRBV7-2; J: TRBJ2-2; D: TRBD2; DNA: TGTGCCAGCAGCTTAGCCGGGACTAGCGGGAGAGGGGAGCTGTTTTTT; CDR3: CASSLAGTSGRGELFF
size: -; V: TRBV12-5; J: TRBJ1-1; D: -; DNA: TGTGCTAGTGGGCCCTCGGGGGGTGAAGCTTTCTTT; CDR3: CASGPSGGEAFF
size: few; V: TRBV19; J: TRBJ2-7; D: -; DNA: TGTGCCACGAAACGGGACACCAGCTCCTACGAGCAGTACTTC; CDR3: CATKRDTSSYEQYF
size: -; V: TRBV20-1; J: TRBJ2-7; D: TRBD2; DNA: TGCGGTGGGACTAGCGGGGGAACCTACGAGCAGTACTTC; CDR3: CGGTSGGTYEQYF
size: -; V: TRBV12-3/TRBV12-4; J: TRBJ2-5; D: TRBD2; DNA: TGTGCCAGCAGCCTCCCGGGACTAGCGGGAGCGGTGGAGACCCAGTACTTC; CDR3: CASSLPGLAGAVETQYF
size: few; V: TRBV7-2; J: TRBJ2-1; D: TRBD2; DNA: TGTGCCAGCAGCTTAAACCCGGGGACTAGCGGGCCAGAGAGCTCCTACAATGAGCAGTTCTTC; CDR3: CASSLNPGTSGPESSYNEQFF
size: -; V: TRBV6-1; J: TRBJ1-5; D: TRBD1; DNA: TGTGCCAGCAACCGATCTACCCAGGGGGCTAATCAGCCCCAGCATTTT; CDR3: CASNRSTQGANQPQHF
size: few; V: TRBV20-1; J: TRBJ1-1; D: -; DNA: TGCAGTGCTAGAGTCTGGGCTGAAGCTTTCTTT; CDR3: CSARVWAEAFF
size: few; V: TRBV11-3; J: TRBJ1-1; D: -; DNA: TGTGCCAGCAGCTCCGGACAGAGCGCTTTCTTT; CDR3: CASSSGQSAFF
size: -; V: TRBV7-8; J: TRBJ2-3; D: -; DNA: TGTGCCAGCAGCTTACGGCGGCTGGGGGGCACAGATACGCAGTATTTT; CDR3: CASSLRRLGGTDTQYF
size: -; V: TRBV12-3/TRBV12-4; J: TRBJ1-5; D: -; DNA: TGTGCCAGCAGTCCCGGGCTTCAAAATCAGCCCCAGCATTTT; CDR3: CASSPGLQNQPQHF
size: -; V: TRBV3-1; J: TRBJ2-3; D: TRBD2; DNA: TGTGCCAGCAGCCAAGTGTCTGCGGCCCGTAGCGGGAAAACGGATACGCAGTATTTT; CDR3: CASSQVSAARSGKTDTQYF
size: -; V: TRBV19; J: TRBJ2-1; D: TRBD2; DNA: TGTGCCAGTAGTATAGCAGGACTAGCGAACAATGAGCAGTTCTTC; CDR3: CASSIAGLANNEQFF
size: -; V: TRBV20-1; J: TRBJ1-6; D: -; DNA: TGCAGTGCTAGACCTTTAACTCCCCGGGATCCCCTCCACTTT; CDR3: CSARPLTPRDPLHF
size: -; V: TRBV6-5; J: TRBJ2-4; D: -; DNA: TGTGCCAGCAGTTACACCCTCACGGGAGCCAAAAACATTCAGTACTTC; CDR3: CASSYTLTGAKNIQYF
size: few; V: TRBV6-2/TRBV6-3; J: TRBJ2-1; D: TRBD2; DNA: TGTGCCAGCAGTTACTTGGGACTAGCGGGAGGTTACGACAATGAGCAGTTCTTC; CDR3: CASSYLGLAGGYDNEQFF
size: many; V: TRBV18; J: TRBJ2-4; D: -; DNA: TGTGCCAGCTCACCTGCAACCGGGGGAACCAAAAACATTCAGTACTTC; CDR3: CASSPATGGTKNIQYF
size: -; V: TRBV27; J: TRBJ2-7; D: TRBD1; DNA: TGTGCCAGCAGTCCATTTGGACAGGGGACCTACGAGCAGTACTTC; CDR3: CASSPFGQGTYEQYF
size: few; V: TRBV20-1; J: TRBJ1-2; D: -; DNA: TGCAGTGCTAGAGCCCTACGTGGCTACACCTTC; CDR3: CSARALRGYTF
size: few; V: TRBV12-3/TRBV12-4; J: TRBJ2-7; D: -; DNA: TGTGCCAGCAGTTTCATAGCTCGCGAGCAGTACTTC; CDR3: CASSFIAREQYF
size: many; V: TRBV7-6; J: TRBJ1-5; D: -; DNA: TGTGCCAGCAGCTTAGCAGGGCACAATCAGCCCCAGCATTTT; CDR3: CASSLAGHNQPQHF